The clone carrying this T cell receptor (beta chain) is medium-sized (0.01 to 0.1%). This sample is drawn from a study of neurological immune-mediated disorders. CDR1 and CDR2 from the germline V gene are SGHAT and FQNNGV. The CDR3 loop spans 13 amino acids. V was pared by 5 bases and J by 8 bases, with 13 bases between. Using its own MiXCR run on the 5' RACE reads, TCRdb lists one record per CDR3 protein. The repertoire has about 50,000 distinct CDR3 sequences, approximately 10% of them found once; the top ten carry about 5%. 2 million PBMCs stored at -80 C were the source of the unsorted libraries. The source of this sequence is a man in his 70s with HTLV-1-associated myelopathy (HAM/TSP). Material: PBMCs. This chain joins TRBV11-2 and TRBJ2-4; a possible D gene is TRBD1 (5 bases). DNA of the CDR3: TGTGCCAGCAGCGCGCAGGGTGCGGACATTCAGTACTTC. It codes for CASSAQGADIQYF.